Presented here are 28 T cell receptor beta chains from one specimen sequenced in a study of identical twins. TCRdb reanalysed the 5' RACE reads using MiXCR and keeps one entry per CDR3 protein. The sample lists about 790,000 distinct CDR3 sequences, 15% to 20% occurring once. These same records also appear under a second study, on T cells expressing NK-cell markers.

The specimen was PBMCs. The receptors here all came from a woman in her late teens or twenties in good health.

The rearrangement joins TRBV6-5 to TRBJ2-1; 8 bases map to TRBD2. Trimming took 2 bases from V and 2 from J; bases not matched to a gene: 5. Germline values: CDR1 MNHEY, CDR2 SVGAGI. This CDR3 comprises 16 residues. CDR3 sequence reads: CASSYDGRAPYNEQFF. CDR3 sequence (DNA): TGTGCCAGCAGTTACGACGGGAGGGCCCCCTACAATGAGCAGTTCTTC.

The chain uses TRBV6-1 and TRBJ1-5; D may be TRBD1 (5 bases). V lost 6 bases and J lost 6, with 15 bases in between. This CDR3 region has 14 residues. Germline V gene sequence: CDR1 MNHNS, CDR2 SASEGT. The chain's CDR3 is CASRPAGKGQPQHF. The CDR3 nucleotides read TGTGCCAGCAGGCCCGCAGGGAAAGGTCAGCCCCAGCATTTT.

This clonotype was found a few times. The rearrangement links TRBV12-3 or TRBV12-4 to TRBJ2-2; TRBD2 matches 14 bases. Unmatched junction bases numbered 11, after V lost 5 bases and J lost 0 bases. There are 20 residues in the CDR3. The CDR3: CASSTTPGLAGVANTGELFF. The DNA of the CDR3 is TGTGCCAGCAGTACAACACCGGGACTAGCGGGGGTCGCGAACACCGGGGAGCTGTTTTTT.

Only a few counts were recorded for this clonotype. V usage is TRBV10-3 and J usage is TRBJ2-5; 7 bases line up with TRBD2. This CDR3 contains 13 residues. The germline V gene encodes CDR1 ENHRY and CDR2 SYGVKD. V was pared by 7 bases and J by 4 bases, with 6 bases of the junction left unmatched. In DNA, the CDR3 is TGTGCCATCACGTTCAGGGAGGGAGAGACCCAGTACTTC. This gives the protein CAITFREGETQYF.

This clonotype was seen a handful of times. The rearrangement uses TRBV19 and TRBJ2-2; maybe TRBD1 (7 bases). The V end lost 5 bases, the J end lost 1 base, and 20 bases lay between the germline ends. Germline V lookup: CDR1 LNHDA, CDR2 SQIVND (reference sequence). The CDR3 is made up of 18 amino acids. The CDR3 sequence: CASSVSEGASKNTGELFF. In DNA, the CDR3 is TGTGCCAGTAGTGTGTCGGAGGGGGCCTCAAAGAACACCGGGGAGCTGTTTTTT.

V gene TRBV20-1 combines with J gene TRBJ2-2; 10 bases are a match to TRBD2. This CDR3 has 16 residues. CDR1 and CDR2 (germline): DFQATT, SNEGSKA (reference sequence). J was trimmed by 2 bases and V by 6 bases; bases with no gene match: 9. The CDR3 is CSAQAGGPFNTGELFF. CDR3 bases: TGCAGTGCCCAAGCGGGAGGGCCTTTCAACACCGGGGAGCTGTTTTTT.

This clonotype appeared a few times. The V gene is TRBV10-3, the J gene TRBJ1-3; TRBD1 aligns across 7 bases. Germline CDR1 reads ENHRY; CDR2 reads SYGVKD. Unmatched junction bases numbered 5, after V lost 6 bases and J lost 0 bases. This CDR3 is built from 15 residues. The CDR3 region has the DNA TGTGCCATCAGCCTTGGGACAGCCTCTGGAAACACCATATATTTT. This translates into CAISLGTASGNTIYF.

The chain recombines TRBV4-2 with TRBJ2-7; D not resolved. V lost 1 base and J lost 0, with 7 bases in between. CDR1 LGHNA and CDR2 YNFKEQ come from the germline V gene. The CDR3 runs to 14 residues. The DNA for the CDR3 is TGTGCCAGCAGCCAAGTGTCCGTCTCCTACGAGCAGTACTTC. Translating it yields CASSQVSVSYEQYF.

The chain carries TRBV6-1 and TRBJ1-5; TRBD1 might be the D (6 bases). The germline V gene has CDR1 MNHNS and CDR2 SASEGT. This CDR3 is built from 14 residues. V gave up 6 bases and J gave up 6 bases, with 15 bases separating them. The CDR3 DNA reads as TGTGCCAGCAGCCTGGGGGCGGCGAGTCAGCCCCAGCATTTT. Its translation: CASSLGAASQPQHF.

This clonotype was recorded a few times. The chain joins TRBV5-6 to TRBJ2-7; D uncertain. The V and J ends lost 5 bases and 3 bases respectively, with 18 bases between them. The germline gives CDR1 SGHDT, CDR2 YYEEEE. The CDR3 extends over 15 amino acids. CDR3 bases: TGTGCCAGCAGTTACCTTCAAGGCCTCGACTACGAGCAGTACTTC. Translation gives CASSYLQGLDYEQYF.

This clonotype came up many times. The rearrangement links TRBV12-3 or TRBV12-4 to TRBJ2-1; D not certain. This CDR3 is 15 amino acids long. The V gene lost 3 bases and the J gene lost 8 bases, with 17 bases spanning the gap. CDR3 sequence reads: CASSLQRRLADEQFF. The CDR3, as DNA: TGTGCCAGCAGTTTGCAGCGCCGCCTTGCCGATGAGCAGTTCTTC.

This clonotype showed up many times. V gene TRBV20-1 combines with J gene TRBJ2-1, with D perhaps TRBD1 (5 bases). The germline gives CDR1 DFQATT, CDR2 SNEGSKA (reference sequence). The CDR3 has 14 amino acids. V was pared by 2 bases and J by 16 bases, with 24 bases between. The CDR3 DNA reads TGCAGTGCTAGAAGGCAGGGAAGGTTGGACCAACGTTTCTTC. Translation gives CSARRQGRLDQRFF.

The chain carries TRBV20-1 and TRBJ2-7, with D unresolved. The CDR3 covers 11 residues. Germline loops: CDR1 DFQATT, CDR2 SNEGSKA (reference sequence). Between the trimmed V and J ends, which lost 2 bases and 3 bases, there was a span of 5 bases. The CDR3 DNA is TGCAGTGCTAGAAGGAACTACGAGCAGTACTTC. As protein: CSARRNYEQYF.

This clonotype was observed a handful of times. The DNA for the CDR3 is TGTGCCAGCAGTTTGTTGGTGATCCCTAACTATGGCTACACCTTC. Its translation: CASSLLVIPNYGYTF. The chain recombines TRBV28 with TRBJ1-2; unclear D gene. The V end was cut by 3 bases, the J end by 0 bases, with 11 bases between. Germline V CDR1 and CDR2: MDHEN, SYDVKM. The CDR3 is made up of 15 amino acids.

This clonotype was counted a single time. The chain uses TRBV29-1 and TRBJ1-2; D perhaps matches TRBD1 (5 bases). With 6 bases removed from V and 6 bases from J, the gap between germline ends came to 17 bases. The CDR3 has 13 residues. Germline V gives CDR1 SQVTM, CDR2 ANQGSEA. The CDR3 is CSVITGAVDGYTF. CDR3 sequence (DNA): TGCAGCGTGATCACAGGAGCCGTAGATGGCTACACCTTC.

Only a few counts were recorded for this clonotype. This chain uses TRBV7-2 with TRBJ2-2, with TRBD2 identical over 9 bases. Germline loops: CDR1 SGHTA, CDR2 FQGNSA. V gave up 0 bases and J gave up 4 bases; unmatched junction bases: 3. This CDR3 is 16 amino acids long. The CDR3 is CASSLASGSSTGELFF. In nucleotides, the CDR3 is TGTGCCAGCAGCTTAGCTAGCGGGAGTTCCACCGGGGAGCTGTTTTTT.

The rearrangement links TRBV6-5 to TRBJ2-7; D is uncertain. Looked up from germline, CDR1 is MNHEY and CDR2 is SVGAGI. CDR3 length equals 15 residues. V dropped 2 bases and J dropped 2 bases, with 13 bases sitting between them. CDR3 DNA: TGTGCCAGCAGTTACCGTCTCGGCACACCCTACGAGCAGTACTTC. It is translated as CASSYRLGTPYEQYF.

This clonotype came up many times. The gene calls are TRBV27 and TRBJ2-7, with TRBD1 matching 9 bases. The germline V gene encodes CDR1 MNHEY and CDR2 SMNVEV (reference sequence). CDR3 size: 15 residues. V shed 0 bases and J 3 bases; nucleotides not matched to a gene: 3. The CDR3: CASSLSGTGLYEQYF. The CDR3 coding sequence is TGTGCCAGCAGTTTATCCGGGACAGGGCTCTACGAGCAGTACTTC.

The table lists this clonotype with a few counts. CDR3 DNA sequence: TGTGCCAGCAGTCCCTCCAACGCAGCGTACACCGGGGAGCTGTTTTTT. Its protein is CASSPSNAAYTGELFF. The genes are TRBV12-3 or TRBV12-4 and TRBJ2-2; D remains ambiguous. Trimming removed 5 bases at V and 3 bases at J, with 16 bases between. This CDR3 has 16 amino acids.

This clonotype has a handful of counts. The chain uses TRBV12-3 or TRBV12-4 and TRBJ1-1; D might be TRBD1 (5 bases). V gave up 6 bases and J gave up 0 bases, with 11 bases separating them. CDR3 size: 14 residues. Here the CDR3 DNA reads TGTGCCAGCAGACAGGATCTAATGAACACTGAAGCTTTCTTT. Translated: CASRQDLMNTEAFF.

This clonotype was found a few times. CDR3 loop: CRAGRLAGSDTQYF. The CDR3 DNA is TGCAGGGCGGGGAGGCTAGCGGGCTCAGATACGCAGTATTTT. This chain connects TRBV20-1 to TRBJ2-3; 8 bases are shared with TRBD2. This CDR3 contains 14 residues. CDR1 is DFQATT, CDR2 SNEGSKA, per germline (reference sequence).

This sequence joins TRBV3-1 and TRBJ2-5; D remains unclear. The CDR3 is 15 amino acids. The germline CDR1 and CDR2 sequences are LGHDT and YNNKEL (reference sequence). The V gene lost 0 bases and the J gene lost 1 base, with 9 bases spanning the gap. The CDR3 nucleotides read TGTGCCAGCAGCCAAGATTGGCAGTTCCAAGAGACCCAGTACTTC. It codes for CASSQDWQFQETQYF.

The chain uses TRBV7-2 and TRBJ1-1, with D maybe TRBD1 (6 bases). This CDR3 comprises 13 residues. Trimming removed 3 bases at V and 6 bases at J, with 11 bases between. The germline CDR1 and CDR2 sequences are SGHTA and FQGNSA. The CDR3 reads CASSFHRASEAFF. The CDR3, as DNA: TGTGCCAGCAGCTTTCACAGGGCTTCTGAAGCTTTCTTT. Combining the CDR3 with reference TRBV7-2 and TRBJ1-1 gives the whole variable domain GAGVSQSPSNKVTEKGKDVELRCDPISGHTALYWYRQSLGQGLEFLIYFQGNSAPDKSGLPSDRFSAERTGGSVSTLTIQRTQQEDSAVYLCASSFHRASEAFFGQGTRLTVV.

This clonotype occurred many times. This chain connects TRBV20-1 to TRBJ2-5; 7 bases line up with TRBD1. The V and J ends lost 5 bases and 4 bases, in that order; junction bases with no gene match: 7. Germline V gives CDR1 DFQATT, CDR2 SNEGSKA (reference sequence). The CDR3 runs to 13 residues. The CDR3 reads CSAPSTGVETQYF. CDR3 bases: TGCAGTGCTCCATCAACAGGGGTAGAGACCCAGTACTTC.

V gene TRBV7-8 combines with J gene TRBJ1-4; D is ambiguous. The V end lost 1 base, the J end lost 6 bases, and 9 bases lay between the germline ends. This CDR3 spans 14 amino acids. Germline loops: CDR1 SGHVS, CDR2 FQNEAQ. CDR3 nucleotide sequence: TGTGCCAGCAGCTTAGGGGCCGCGGATGAAAAACTGTTTTTT. This translates into CASSLGAADEKLFF.

The rearrangement links TRBV29-1 to TRBJ1-1; no definite D call. From germline, CDR1 is SQVTM and CDR2 ANQGSEA. This CDR3 comprises 12 residues. V was clipped by 3 bases and J by 4 bases, with 9 bases between them. Here the CDR3 reads CSVDMAGTEAFF. CDR3 nucleotides: TGCAGCGTTGATATGGCGGGCACTGAAGCTTTCTTT.

This clonotype was seen at least ten times. V usage is TRBV5-1 and J usage is TRBJ2-1; possibly TRBD2 for D (6 bases). V was pared by 3 bases and J by 7 bases, with 14 bases between. The germline CDR1 and CDR2 sequences are SGHRS and YFSETQ. The CDR3 is 14 residues long. CDR3 bases: TGCGCCAGCAGCTCCCAAGATGGGGGGAATGAGCAGTTCTTC. Its protein product is CASSSQDGGNEQFF.

This clonotype was observed many times. The genes are TRBV7-2 and TRBJ2-7; 7 bases align to TRBD2. The CDR3 is made up of 14 amino acids. Germline CDR1 SGHTA, CDR2 FQGNSA. Trimming cost V 1 base and J 7 bases; bases outside gene matches: 7. As DNA, the CDR3 is TGTGCCAGCAGCTTAGGCGGGAGTGGTTGGGAGCAGTACTTC. As protein: CASSLGGSGWEQYF.